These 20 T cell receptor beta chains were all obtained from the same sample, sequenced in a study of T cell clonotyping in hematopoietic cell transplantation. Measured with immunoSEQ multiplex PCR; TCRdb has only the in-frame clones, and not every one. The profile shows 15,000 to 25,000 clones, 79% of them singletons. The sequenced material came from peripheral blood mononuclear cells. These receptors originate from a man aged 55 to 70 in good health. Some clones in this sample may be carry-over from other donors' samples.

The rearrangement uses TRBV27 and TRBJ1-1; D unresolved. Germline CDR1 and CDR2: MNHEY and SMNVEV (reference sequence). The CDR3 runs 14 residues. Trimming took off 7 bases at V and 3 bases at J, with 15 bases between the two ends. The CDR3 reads CASILRLGDTEAFF. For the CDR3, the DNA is TGTGCCAGCATACTCAGATTAGGAGACACTGAAGCTTTCTTT.

CDR3 coding DNA: TGTGCCAGCAGAACGGGGGCTGAAGCTTTCTTT. Protein sequence: CASRTGAEAFF. The chain uses TRBV5-4 and TRBJ1-1, with TRBD1 as a possible D gene (5 bases). The CDR3 length is 11 residues. The germline gives CDR1 SGHNT, CDR2 YYREEE (reference sequence). Trimming removed 5 bases from V and 6 bases from J, with 8 bases in between.

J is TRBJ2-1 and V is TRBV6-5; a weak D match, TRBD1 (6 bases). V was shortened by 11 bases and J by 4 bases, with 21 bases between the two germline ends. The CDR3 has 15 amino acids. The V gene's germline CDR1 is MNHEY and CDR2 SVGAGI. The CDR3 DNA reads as TGTGCCGTCAACTCCCGGGACAACCGTTACAATGAGCAGTTCTTC. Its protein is CAVNSRDNRYNEQFF.

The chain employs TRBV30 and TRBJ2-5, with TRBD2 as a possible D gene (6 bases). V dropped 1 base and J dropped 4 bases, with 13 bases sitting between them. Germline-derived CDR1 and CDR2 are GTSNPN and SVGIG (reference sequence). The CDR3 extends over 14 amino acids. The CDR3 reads CAWSGRGGLETQYF. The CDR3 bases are TGTGCCTGGAGTGGGCGGGGCGGCTTAGAGACCCAGTACTTC. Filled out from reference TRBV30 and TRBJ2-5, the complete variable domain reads SQTIHQWPATLVQPVGSPLSLECTVEGTSNPNLYWYRQAAGRGLQLLFYSVGIGQISSEVPQNLSASRPQDRQFILSSKKLLLSDSGFYLCAWSGRGGLETQYFGPGTRLLVL.

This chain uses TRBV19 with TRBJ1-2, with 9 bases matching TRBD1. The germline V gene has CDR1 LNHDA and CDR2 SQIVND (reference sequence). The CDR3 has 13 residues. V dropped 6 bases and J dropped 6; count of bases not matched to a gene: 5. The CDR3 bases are TGTGCCAGTAGAACAGACAGGGGGAATGGCTACACCTTC. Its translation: CASRTDRGNGYTF.

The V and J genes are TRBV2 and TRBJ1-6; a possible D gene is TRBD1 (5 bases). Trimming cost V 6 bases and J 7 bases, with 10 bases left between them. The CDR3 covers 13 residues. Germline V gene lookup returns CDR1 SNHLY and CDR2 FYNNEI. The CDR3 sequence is CASRTTANSPLHF. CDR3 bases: TGTGCCAGCAGAACGACAGCCAATTCACCCCTCCACTTT.

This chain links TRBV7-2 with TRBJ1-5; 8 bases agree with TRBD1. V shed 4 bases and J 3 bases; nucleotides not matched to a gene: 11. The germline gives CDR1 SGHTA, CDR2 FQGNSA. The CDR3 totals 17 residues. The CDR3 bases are TGTGCCAGCAGCTCCGGTCCCCCAGGGGGCTTCAATCAGCCCCAGCATTTT. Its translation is CASSSGPPGGFNQPQHF.

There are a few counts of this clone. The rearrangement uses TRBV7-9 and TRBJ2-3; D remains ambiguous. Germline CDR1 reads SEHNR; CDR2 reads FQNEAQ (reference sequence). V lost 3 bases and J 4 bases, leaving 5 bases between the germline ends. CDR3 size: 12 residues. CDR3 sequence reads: CASSFPADTQYF. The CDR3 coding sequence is TGTGCCAGCAGCTTCCCCGCAGATACGCAGTATTTT. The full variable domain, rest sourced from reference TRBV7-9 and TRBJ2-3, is DTGVSQNPRHKITKRGQNVTFRCDPISEHNRLYWYRQTLGQGPEFLTYFQNEAQLEKSRLLSDRFSAERPKGSFSTLEIQRTEQGDSAMYLCASSFPADTQYFGPGTRLTVL.

In DNA form, the CDR3 reads TGCGCCAGCAGCACCGGGACAGGGGGTATAACGGGCAAAAACATTCAGTACTTC. Amino acid sequence: CASSTGTGGITGKNIQYF. J is TRBJ2-4 and V is TRBV5-1, with 11 nucleotides matching TRBD1. V was pared by 4 bases and J by 3 bases, with 12 bases of the junction left unmatched. The CDR3 totals 18 residues. Germline CDR1 and CDR2: SGHRS and YFSETQ.

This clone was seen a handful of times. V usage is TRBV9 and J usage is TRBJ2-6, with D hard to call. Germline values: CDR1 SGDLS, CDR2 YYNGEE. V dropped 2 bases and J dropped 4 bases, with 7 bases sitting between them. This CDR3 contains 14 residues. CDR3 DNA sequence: TGTGCCAGCAGCGTCGCGGAGGGGGCCAACGTCCTGACTTTC. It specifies CASSVAEGANVLTF.

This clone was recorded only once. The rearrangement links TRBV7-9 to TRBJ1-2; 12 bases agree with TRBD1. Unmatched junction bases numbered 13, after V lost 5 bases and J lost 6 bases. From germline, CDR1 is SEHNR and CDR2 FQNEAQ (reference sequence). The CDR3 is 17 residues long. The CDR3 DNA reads TGTGCCAGCAGCCTCCTATTAACCGGGACAGGGGGCGATGGCTACACCTTC. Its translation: CASSLLLTGTGGDGYTF.

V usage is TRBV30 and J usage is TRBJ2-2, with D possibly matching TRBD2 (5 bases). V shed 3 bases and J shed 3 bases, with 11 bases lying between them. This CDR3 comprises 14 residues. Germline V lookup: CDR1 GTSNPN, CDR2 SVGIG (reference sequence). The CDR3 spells CAWRGVSDTGELFF. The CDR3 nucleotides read TGTGCCTGGAGGGGAGTCAGTGACACCGGGGAGCTGTTTTTT.

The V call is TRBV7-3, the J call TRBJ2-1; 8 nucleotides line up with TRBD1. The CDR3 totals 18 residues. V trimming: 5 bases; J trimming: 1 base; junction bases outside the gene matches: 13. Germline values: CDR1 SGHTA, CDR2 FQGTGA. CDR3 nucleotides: TGTGCCAGCAGCCCAACGGGACAGGTTCCTAGGTCCTACAATGAGCAGTTCTTC. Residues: CASSPTGQVPRSYNEQFF.

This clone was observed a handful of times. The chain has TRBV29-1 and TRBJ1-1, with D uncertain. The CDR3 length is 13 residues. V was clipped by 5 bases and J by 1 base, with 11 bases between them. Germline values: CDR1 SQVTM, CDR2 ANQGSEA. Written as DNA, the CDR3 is TGCAGCGTTACCGTTTCACAGAACACTGAAGCTTTCTTT. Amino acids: CSVTVSQNTEAFF.

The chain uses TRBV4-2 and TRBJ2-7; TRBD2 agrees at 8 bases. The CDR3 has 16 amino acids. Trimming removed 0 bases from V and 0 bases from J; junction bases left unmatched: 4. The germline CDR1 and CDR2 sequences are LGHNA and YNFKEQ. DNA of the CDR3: TGTGCCAGCAGCCAAGAGGTCGCGGGAGGCTCCTACGAGCAGTACTTC. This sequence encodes CASSQEVAGGSYEQYF.

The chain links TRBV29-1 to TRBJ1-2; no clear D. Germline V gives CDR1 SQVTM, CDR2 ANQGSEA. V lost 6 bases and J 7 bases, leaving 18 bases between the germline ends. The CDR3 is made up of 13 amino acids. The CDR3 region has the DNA TGCAGCGTCGTACCAGTAATGGGTCGTGGCTACACCTTC. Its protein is CSVVPVMGRGYTF.

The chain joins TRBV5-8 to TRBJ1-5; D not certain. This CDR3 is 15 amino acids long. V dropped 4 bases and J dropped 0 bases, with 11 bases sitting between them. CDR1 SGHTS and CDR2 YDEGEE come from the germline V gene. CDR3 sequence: CASSIQGYSNQPQHF. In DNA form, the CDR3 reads TGTGCCAGCAGCATCCAAGGATATAGCAATCAGCCCCAGCATTTT.

The CDR3 here is CASSLDLGGTEAFF. CDR3 in DNA: TGCGCCAGCAGCCTTGACCTGGGGGGGACTGAAGCTTTCTTT. The rearrangement joins TRBV5-1 to TRBJ1-1; possible D gene TRBD1, 5 bases. CDR3 length: 14 residues. V was clipped by 4 bases and J by 5 bases, with 15 bases between them. Per germline, CDR1 SGHRS and CDR2 YFSETQ. Supplemented by reference TRBV5-1 and TRBJ1-1, the full variable domain reads KAGVTQTPRYLIKTRGQQVTLSCSPISGHRSVSWYQQTPGQGLQFLFEYFSETQRNKGNFPGRFSGRQFSNSRSEMNVSTLELGDSALYLCASSLDLGGTEAFFGQGTRLTVV.

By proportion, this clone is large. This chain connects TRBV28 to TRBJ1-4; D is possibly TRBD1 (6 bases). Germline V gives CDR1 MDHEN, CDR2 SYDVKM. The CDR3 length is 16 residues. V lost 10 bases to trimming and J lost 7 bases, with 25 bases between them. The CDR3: CAISRDNNRVGEKLFF. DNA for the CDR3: TGTGCCATTTCAAGGGACAATAACAGGGTGGGTGAAAAACTGTTTTTT. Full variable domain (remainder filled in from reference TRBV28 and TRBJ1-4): DVKVTQSSRYLVKRTGEKVFLECVQDMDHENMFWYRQDPGLGLRLIYFSYDVKMKEKGDIPEGYSVSREKKERFSLILESASTNQTSMYLCAISRDNNRVGEKLFFGSGTQLSVL.

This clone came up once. The CDR3, as DNA: TGTGCCTGGCAAGGGGGCATTAATGAAAAACTGTTTTTT. Translated, it gives CAWQGGINEKLFF. The rearrangement uses TRBV30 and TRBJ1-4; 7 positions agree with TRBD1. CDR3 length equals 13 residues. CDR1 GTSNPN and CDR2 SVGIG come from the germline V gene (reference sequence). The V and J ends lost 5 bases and 4 bases, in that order; junction bases with no gene match: 4.